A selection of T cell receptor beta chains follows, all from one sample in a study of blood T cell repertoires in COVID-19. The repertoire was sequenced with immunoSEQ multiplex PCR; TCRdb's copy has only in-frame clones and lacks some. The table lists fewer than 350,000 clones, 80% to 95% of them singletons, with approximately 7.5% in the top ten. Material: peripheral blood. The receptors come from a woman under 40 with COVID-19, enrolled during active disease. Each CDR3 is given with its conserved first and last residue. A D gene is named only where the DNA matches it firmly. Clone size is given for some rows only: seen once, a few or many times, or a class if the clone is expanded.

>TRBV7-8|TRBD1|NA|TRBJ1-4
TGTGCCAGCAGCTGGGGACAGGGTAATGAAAAACTGTTTTTT
CASSWGQGNEKLFF
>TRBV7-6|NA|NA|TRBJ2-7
TGTGCCAGCAGTAAAGGGGCGGCTTACGAGCAGTACTTC
CASSKGAAYEQYF
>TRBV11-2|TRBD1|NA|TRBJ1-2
TGTGCCAGCAGCACCTACAGGGGCCGAGGCTATGGCTACACCTTC
CASSTYRGRGYGYTF
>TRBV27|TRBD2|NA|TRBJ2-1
TGTGCCAGCAGTTTCGGGACTAGCGTCAACAATGAGCAGTTCTTC
CASSFGTSVNNEQFF
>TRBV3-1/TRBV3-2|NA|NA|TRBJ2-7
TGTGCCAGCAGCCAAGATTGGGGGGGGCAATCTAACTTC
CASSQDWGGQSNF
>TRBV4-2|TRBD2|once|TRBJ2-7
TGTGCCAGCAGCCAACAACCCAGCGGGAGCTACGAGCAGTACTTC
CASSQQPSGSYEQYF
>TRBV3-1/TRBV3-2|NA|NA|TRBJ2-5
TGTGCCAGCAGCCCCAGGGGTCAAGAGACCCAGTACTTC
CASSPRGQETQYF
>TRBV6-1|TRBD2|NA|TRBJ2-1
TGTGCCAGCAGTGAATCCCGGACTAGCGGGAGGTGGATCAATGAGCAGTTCTTC
CASSESRTSGRWINEQFF
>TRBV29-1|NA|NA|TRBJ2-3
TGCAGCGTTCACACCTCACTAGCTCTCACAGATACGCAGTATTTT
CSVHTSLALTDTQYF
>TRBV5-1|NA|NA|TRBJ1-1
TGCGCCAGCAGCTTGGGACAAAGCGGCACTGAAGCTTTCTTT
CASSLGQSGTEAFF
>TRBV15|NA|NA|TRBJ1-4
TGTGCCACCAGCAGAGATTGGGCCAGGGCGGCGGAAAAACTGTTTTTT
CATSRDWARAAEKLFF
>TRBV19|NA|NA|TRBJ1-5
TGTGCCAGTAGTATGGCCCAACATCAGCCCCAGCATTTT
CASSMAQHQPQHF
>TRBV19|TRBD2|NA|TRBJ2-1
TGTGCCAGTACCGACGCCCTAGCGGGAGGCAATGAGCAGTTCTTC
CASTDALAGGNEQFF
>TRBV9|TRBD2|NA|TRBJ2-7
TGTGCCAGCAGCGGGACTAGCGGGAGTGTTGCCGAGCAGTACTTC
CASSGTSGSVAEQYF
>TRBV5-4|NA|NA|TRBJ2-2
TGTGCCAGCAGCTTGGAACCGGCCGGGGAGCTGTTTTTT
CASSLEPAGELFF
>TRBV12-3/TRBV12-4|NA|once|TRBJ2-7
TGTGCCAGCAGTCAAGAGGACTACGAGCAGTACTTC
CASSQEDYEQYF
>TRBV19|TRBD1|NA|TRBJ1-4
TGTGCCAGTAGTCCTCGACAGGGGGCAACTAATGAAAAACTGTTTTTT
CASSPRQGATNEKLFF
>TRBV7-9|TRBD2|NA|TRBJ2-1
TGTGCCAGCAGCCCCCGGACTAGCGGCTACAATGAGCAGTTCTTC
CASSPRTSGYNEQFF
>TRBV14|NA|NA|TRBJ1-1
TGTGCCAGCAGCCAAGAGAGGGGAGGCACTGAAGCTTTCTTT
CASSQERGGTEAFF
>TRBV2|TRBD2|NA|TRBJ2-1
TGTGCCAGCAGCCCGACTAGCTACTCCTACAATGAGCAGTTCTTC
CASSPTSYSYNEQFF
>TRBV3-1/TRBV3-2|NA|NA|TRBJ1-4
TGTGCCAGCAGCCAAGACGGGGGGTTTAATGAAAAACTGTTTTTT
CASSQDGGFNEKLFF
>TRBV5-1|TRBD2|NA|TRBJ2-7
TGCGCCAGCAGCTCGGGACTAGCGGGATTCTTCGAGCAGTACTTC
CASSSGLAGFFEQYF
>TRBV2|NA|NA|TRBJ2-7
TGTGCCAGCAGTGTGGGGCCCCCCTCCTACGAGCAGTACTTC
CASSVGPPSYEQYF
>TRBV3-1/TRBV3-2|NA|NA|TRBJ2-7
TGTGCCAGCAGCTCTTGGGACACCTCCTACGAGCAGTACTTC
CASSSWDTSYEQYF
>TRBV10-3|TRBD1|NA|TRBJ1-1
TGTGCCATCAGTGTCGGGACAGGGGAATGGGGGGCTTTCTTT
CAISVGTGEWGAFF
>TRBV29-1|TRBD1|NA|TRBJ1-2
TGCAGCGTAGGTCAGGGGGAGGACTATGGCTACACCTTC
CSVGQGEDYGYTF
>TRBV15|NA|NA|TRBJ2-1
TGTGCCACCAGCAGACCACAAAATGAGCAGTTCTTC
CATSRPQNEQFF
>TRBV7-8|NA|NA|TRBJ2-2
TGTGCCAGCAGCTTAGTAATAGGGGGAGGGGCCGGGGAGCTGTTTTTT
CASSLVIGGGAGELFF
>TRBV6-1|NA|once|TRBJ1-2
TGTGCCAGCAGTGAAGCAGGGGCCTTGGGCTACACCTTC
CASSEAGALGYTF
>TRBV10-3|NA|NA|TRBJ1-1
TGTGCCATCAGTGAGCGACAGCCGAACACTGAAGCTTTCTTT
CAISERQPNTEAFF
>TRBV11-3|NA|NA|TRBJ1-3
TGTGCCAGCAGCTTAGATTGGGGCCGGAGCTCTGGAAACACCATATATTTT
CASSLDWGRSSGNTIYF
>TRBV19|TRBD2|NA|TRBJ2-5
TGTGCCAGTAGTATACTAGCGGGAGGGGAGGAGACCCAGTACTTC
CASSILAGGEETQYF
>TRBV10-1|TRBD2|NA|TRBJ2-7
TGCGCCAGCAGTGAAGGACTAGCGGGCTACGAGCAGTACTTC
CASSEGLAGYEQYF
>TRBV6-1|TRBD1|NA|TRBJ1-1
TGTGCCGGCAGTGAAAGGGGGCTGGAAGCTTTCTTT
CAGSERGLEAFF
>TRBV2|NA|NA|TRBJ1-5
TGTGCCAGCAACGGAGAGGATCAGCCCCAGCATTTT
CASNGEDQPQHF
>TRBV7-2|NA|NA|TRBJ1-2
TGTGCCAGCAGCTTAGCGGGCGGGGACCCTAACTATGGCTACACCTTC
CASSLAGGDPNYGYTF
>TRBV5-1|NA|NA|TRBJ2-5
TGCGCCAGCAACCTGAGGGCAGAAGAGACCCAGTACTTC
CASNLRAEETQYF
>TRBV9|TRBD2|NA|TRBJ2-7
TGTGCCAGCAGCGTAGGGGGACTAGCGGGTGCAGGGACCTCCGAGCAGTACTTC
CASSVGGLAGAGTSEQYF
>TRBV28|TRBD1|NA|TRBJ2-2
TGTGCCAGCAGTGGGGGACAGGGGGCTCGTACCGGGGAGCTGTTTTTT
CASSGGQGARTGELFF
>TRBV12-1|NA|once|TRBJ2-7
TGTGCCAGCAGCTTTGTGGCTAGCCCATACCAGGGGCTCGAGCAGTACTTC
CASSFVASPYQGLEQYF
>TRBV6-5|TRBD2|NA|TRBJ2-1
TGTGCCAGCAGTAATAGCGGGAGCTCCTACAATGAGCAGTTCTTC
CASSNSGSSYNEQFF
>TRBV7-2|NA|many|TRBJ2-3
TGTGCCAGCAGCCTGACAGCGAGCACAGATACGCAGTATTTT
CASSLTASTDTQYF
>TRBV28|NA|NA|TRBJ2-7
TGTGCCACCTCAGCGTTACCTCCCTACGAGCAGTACTTC
CATSALPPYEQYF
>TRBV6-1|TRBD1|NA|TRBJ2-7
TGTGCCAGCAGTGACGGGACAGCGACTTCCTACGAGCAGTACTTC
CASSDGTATSYEQYF
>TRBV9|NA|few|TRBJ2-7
TGTGCCAGCAGCGTAGGAGTGCTTGTTGACGAGCAGTACTTC
CASSVGVLVDEQYF